The 10 T cell receptor beta chains below come from one sample, sequenced in a study of blood T cell repertoires in COVID-19. Produced via immunoSEQ multiplex PCR; TCRdb's table is partial and in-frame only. The sample has 200,000 or so clones, more than 70% seen once. The sequenced sample consisted of peripheral blood. The receptors here all came from a woman in her thirties or forties who had recovered from COVID-19.

The rearrangement uses TRBV7-9 and TRBJ1-5; no definite D call. The CDR3 extends over 12 amino acids. V shed 4 bases and J shed 9 bases, with 10 bases lying between them. The germline CDR1 and CDR2 sequences are SEHNR and FQNEAQ (reference sequence). CDR3 nucleotide sequence: TGTGCCAGCAGCTCATCTTCGGGGCCCCAGCATTTT. Protein: CASSSSSGPQHF.

The genes are TRBV18 and TRBJ2-7; D is unclear. The CDR3 contains 12 residues. Looked up from germline, CDR1 is KGHSH and CDR2 is LQKENI. The V end lost 3 bases, the J end lost 6 bases, and 9 bases lay between the germline ends. The CDR3 here is CASSPRLSEQYF. Written as DNA, the CDR3 is TGTGCCAGCTCACCGCGCCTATCCGAGCAGTACTTC.

This clone came up a few times. This chain uses TRBV27 with TRBJ1-4; 10 bases map to TRBD1. In germline, CDR1 is MNHEY, CDR2 SMNVEV (reference sequence). Trimming at V came to 5 bases and at J to 7 bases, leaving 4 bases not matched to a gene. The CDR3 spans 14 residues. The CDR3 DNA follows: TGTGCCAGCAGTACGGGACAGGGGCGTGAAAAACTGTTTTTT. Protein sequence: CASSTGQGREKLFF. Variable domain in full (rest from reference TRBV27 and TRBJ1-4): EAQVTQNPRYLITVTGKKLTVTCSQNMNHEYMSWYRQDPGLGLRQIYYSMNVEVTDKGDVPEGYKVSRKEKRNFPLILESPSPNQTSLYFCASSTGQGREKLFFGSGTQLSVL.

J is TRBJ1-4 and V is TRBV28; 10 bases are shared with TRBD1. This CDR3 comprises 14 residues. Germline loops: CDR1 MDHEN, CDR2 SYDVKM. Losses at the gene ends were 4 bases for V and 7 bases for J; bases not matched to a gene: 3. The CDR3 sequence: CASSSGTGVEKLFF. In nucleotides, the CDR3 is TGTGCCAGCAGTTCCGGGACAGGGGTTGAAAAACTGTTTTTT.

The rearrangement uses TRBV7-7 and TRBJ2-7; weak D call: TRBD2 (5 bases). Trimming shortened V by 2 bases and J by 5 bases, and 10 bases separated the two germline ends. Germline V gene lookup returns CDR1 SSHAT and CDR2 FNYEAQ (reference sequence). There are 13 residues in the CDR3. CDR3 bases: TGTGCCAGCAGCTTAAACCTAGCCCACGAGCAGTACTTC. It specifies CASSLNLAHEQYF.

V gene TRBV29-1 combines with J gene TRBJ2-7, with TRBD1 as a possible D gene (5 bases). Trimming stripped 6 bases from V and 1 base from J, with 10 bases between. The CDR3 totals 12 residues. CDR1 and CDR2 (germline): SQVTM, ANQGSEA. The CDR3 sequence is CSVQGGSYEQYF. The CDR3 DNA sequence: TGCAGCGTCCAGGGTGGTTCCTACGAGCAGTACTTC.

The chain is built from TRBV19 and TRBJ1-2, with D possibly TRBD1 on 5 matching bases. CDR1 is LNHDA and CDR2 is SQIVND in the germline V gene (reference sequence). The CDR3 runs to 17 residues. V lost 5 bases to trimming and J lost 4 bases, with 23 bases between them. The CDR3 region is CASSERPERRVIYGYTF. In DNA form, the CDR3 reads TGTGCCAGTAGTGAAAGACCCGAGCGCAGGGTGATCTATGGCTACACCTTC.

The J gene is TRBJ2-1, the V gene TRBV7-8, with 9 positions matching TRBD1. This CDR3 region has 18 residues. V lost 2 bases and J lost 5; bases outside the gene matches: 13. Germline V CDR1 and CDR2: SGHVS, FQNEAQ. The DNA for the CDR3 is TGTGCCAGCAGCTTAAGGTTCTTACGACAGGGGGGAAACAATGAGCAGTTCTTC. Translation gives CASSLRFLRQGGNNEQFF.

The chain couples TRBV30 to TRBJ2-7; no reliable D call. The CDR3 spans 16 residues. V lost 2 bases, J lost 3 bases, and 20 bases lay in between. Germline V gene data show CDR1 as GTSNPN and CDR2 as SVGIG (reference sequence). The CDR3 bases are TGTGCCTGGAGTACCTCGGCGTATGGAACAGACTACGAGCAGTACTTC. This sequence encodes CAWSTSAYGTDYEQYF. The variable domain in full, with the rest retrieved from reference TRBV30 and TRBJ2-7, is SQTIHQWPATLVQPVGSPLSLECTVEGTSNPNLYWYRQAAGRGLQLLFYSVGIGQISSEVPQNLSASRPQDRQFILSSKKLLLSDSGFYLCAWSTSAYGTDYEQYFGPGTRLTVT.

V and J are TRBV5-4 and TRBJ2-5, with 7 bases fitting TRBD2. J gave up 3 bases and V 4 bases, and 6 bases lay outside the gene matches. The germline V gene encodes CDR1 SGHNT and CDR2 YYREEE (reference sequence). The CDR3 has 14 residues. CDR3 in amino acids: CASSDGLVKETQYF. The CDR3 DNA follows: TGTGCCAGCAGCGATGGACTAGTAAAAGAGACCCAGTACTTC.